Below are 15 T cell receptor beta chains sequenced from a single sample in a study of shared clonotypes between healthy human individuals. Naive CD8 cells were CD45RO-negative, positively selected for CCR7, excluding terminally differentiated effector memory CD45RA+ cells. The assay was immunoSEQ multiplex PCR, and TCRdb's table has in-frame clones only and misses some. The data hold hundreds of thousands of clones, with approximately 95% observed a single time. Sequencing used naive CD8+ T cells sorted from blood. Receptors were obtained from a woman in her 30s in good health.

The chain couples TRBV28 to TRBJ2-5, with a possible D match to TRBD1 (5 bases). The CDR3 runs to 13 residues. V was pared by 6 bases and J by 2 bases, with 10 bases between. CDR1 MDHEN and CDR2 SYDVKM come from the germline V gene. The CDR3, as DNA: TGTGCCAGCAGGAGCGACAGACAAGAGACCCAGTACTTC. Translating gives CASRSDRQETQYF.

The V and J genes are TRBV2 and TRBJ2-7; TRBD2 matches 15 bases. Trimming at V came to 10 bases and at J to 2 bases, leaving 9 bases not matched to a gene. Germline lookup yields CDR1 SNHLY and CDR2 FYNNEI. The CDR3 is 16 amino acids. Here the CDR3 DNA reads TGTGCCACCTCCGGGACTAGCGGGAGGCCCACCTACGAGCAGTACTTC. Residues: CATSGTSGRPTYEQYF.

CDR3 DNA: TGTGCCAGCGCCCTGTATAGCGGAATCTACAATGAGCAGTTCTTC. It codes for CASALYSGIYNEQFF. The V gene is TRBV6-5, the J gene TRBJ2-1; TRBD2 might be the D (6 bases). The CDR3 loop spans 15 amino acids. Between the trimmed V and J ends, which lost 8 bases and 3 bases, there was a span of 17 bases. CDR1 and CDR2 (germline): MNHEY, SVGAGI.

This clone showed up just once. The genes are TRBV4-1 and TRBJ2-7; 8 bases are shared with TRBD2. Germline trimming cut 1 base from V and 1 base from J; bases unmatched to any gene: 3. CDR3 size: 15 residues. The germline V gene has CDR1 MGHRA and CDR2 YSYEKL. CDR3 DNA: TGCGCCAGCAGCCAAGGGACTAGCTTTTCCTACGAGCAGTACTTC. Translation gives CASSQGTSFSYEQYF.

The gene calls are TRBV28 and TRBJ2-1, with D perhaps matching TRBD1 (6 bases). V was pared by 2 bases and J by 6 bases, with 8 bases between. Germline assignment: CDR1 MDHEN and CDR2 SYDVKM. The CDR3 has 13 residues. This chain's CDR3 is CASSLPGVNEQFF. Here the CDR3 DNA reads TGTGCCAGCAGTTTACCAGGGGTCAATGAGCAGTTCTTC.

CDR3 residues: CASSPEAVAGAGELFF. Written as DNA, the CDR3 is TGTGCCAGCAGCCCCGAGGCGGTAGCGGGAGCCGGGGAGCTGTTTTTT. This chain uses TRBV7-6 with TRBJ2-2, with 9 bases aligning to TRBD2. Trimming cost V 5 bases and J 6 bases; bases outside gene matches: 10. CDR1 is SGHVS and CDR2 is FNYEAQ in the germline V gene. The CDR3 runs 16 residues.

This chain links TRBV7-9 with TRBJ2-5; D uncertain. The last part of the DNA fits TRBJ2-7 better; the J call may be wrong. The CDR3 consists of 12 residues. Looked up from germline, CDR1 is SEHNR and CDR2 is FQNEAQ (reference sequence). This CDR3 reads CASLGTSYEQYF. For the CDR3, the DNA is TGTGCCAGCCTAGGCACCTCCTACGAGCAGTACTTC.

V and J are TRBV6-5 and TRBJ2-7; 9 positions match TRBD1. After removal of 7 bases from V and 4 bases from J, the junction contained 11 bases not matched to a gene. Germline values: CDR1 MNHEY, CDR2 SVGAGI. The CDR3 is made up of 15 amino acids. CDR3 nucleotide sequence: TGTGCCAGCATTCCAGGGGGACAGGGATTGTACGAGCAGTACTTC. As protein: CASIPGGQGLYEQYF.

The gene calls are TRBV28 and TRBJ1-5; D remains ambiguous. The ends were cut back, 8 bases at V and 0 bases at J, with 11 bases in the middle. CDR3 length equals 14 residues. Germline-derived CDR1 and CDR2 are MDHEN and SYDVKM. In DNA, the CDR3 is TGTGCCAGCTCCGTCGCCTATAGCAATCAGCCCCAGCATTTT. Encoded protein: CASSVAYSNQPQHF.

V usage is TRBV9 and J usage is TRBJ1-3, with 9 bases lining up with TRBD1. Looked up from germline, CDR1 is SGDLS and CDR2 is YYNGEE. Trimming took 3 bases from V and 0 from J; bases not matched to a gene: 10. This CDR3 has 18 residues. The CDR3 coding sequence is TGTGCCAGCAGCGCCAGCCCGGACAGGGGAAGCTCTGGAAACACCATATATTTT. It translates to CASSASPDRGSSGNTIYF.

The chain recombines TRBV27 with TRBJ2-5; D is unresolved. The DNA end lines up better with TRBJ2-7; the J call may be wrong. Germline loops: CDR1 MNHEY, CDR2 SMNVEV (reference sequence). The CDR3 totals 12 residues. For the CDR3, the DNA is TGTGCCAGCAGGAACGGATACTACGAGCAGTACTTC. It translates to CASRNGYYEQYF.

The chain links TRBV4-1 to TRBJ2-7, with 10 bases fitting TRBD1. J lost 4 bases, V lost 5 bases, and 8 bases had no gene match. In germline, CDR1 is MGHRA, CDR2 YSYEKL. This CDR3 comprises 15 residues. Written as DNA, the CDR3 is TGCGCCAGCAGCGTTACCAGGGACAGGGGTTACGAGCAGTACTTC. It codes for CASSVTRDRGYEQYF.

The rearrangement uses TRBV4-1 and TRBJ2-7, with 7 bases identical to TRBD2. V trimming: 2 bases; J trimming: 2 bases; junction bases outside the gene matches: 6. Germline V gives CDR1 MGHRA, CDR2 YSYEKL. The CDR3 spans 15 residues. CDR3 sequence (DNA): TGCGCCAGCAGCCAATATGCGGGAGAAGCCTACGAGCAGTACTTC. Protein product: CASSQYAGEAYEQYF.

The chain couples TRBV15 to TRBJ2-7; D uncertain. The CDR3 loop spans 13 amino acids. Germline CDR1 and CDR2: LNHNV and YYDKDF (reference sequence). V shed 4 bases and J shed 1 base, with 8 bases lying between them. The CDR3 sequence: CATSKELSYEQYF. CDR3 DNA sequence: TGTGCCACCAGCAAGGAGTTATCCTACGAGCAGTACTTC.

This sequence joins TRBV28 and TRBJ1-3; D is ambiguous. The CDR3 covers 11 residues. V was cut by 3 bases and J by 6 bases, with 3 bases left in between. Germline lookup yields CDR1 MDHEN and CDR2 SYDVKM. The CDR3 protein is CASSFQNTIYF. CDR3 nucleotide sequence: TGTGCCAGCAGTTTCCAAAACACCATATATTTT.